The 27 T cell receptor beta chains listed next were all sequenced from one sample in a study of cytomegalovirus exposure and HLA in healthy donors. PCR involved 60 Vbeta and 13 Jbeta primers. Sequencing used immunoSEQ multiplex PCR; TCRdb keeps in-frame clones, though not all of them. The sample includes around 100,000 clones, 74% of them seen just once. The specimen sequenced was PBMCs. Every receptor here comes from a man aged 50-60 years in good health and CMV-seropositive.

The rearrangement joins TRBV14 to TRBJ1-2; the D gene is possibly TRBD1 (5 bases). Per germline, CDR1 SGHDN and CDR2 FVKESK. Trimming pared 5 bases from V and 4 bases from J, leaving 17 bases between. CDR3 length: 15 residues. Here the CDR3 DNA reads TGTGCCAGCAGCACTTCGGTGGGGGGGAGCTATGGCTACACCTTC. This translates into CASSTSVGGSYGYTF. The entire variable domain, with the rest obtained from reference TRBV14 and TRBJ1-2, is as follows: EAGVTQFPSHSVIEKGQTVTLRCDPISGHDNLYWYRRVMGKEIKFLLHFVKESKQDESGMPNNRFLAERTGGTYSTLKVQPAELEDSGVYFCASSTSVGGSYGYTFGSGTRLTVV.

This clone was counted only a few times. CDR3 nucleotides: TGTGCCAGTAGTAAGGCGGCCGGTCCAGATACGCAGTATTTT. It translates to CASSKAAGPDTQYF. The chain uses TRBV19 and TRBJ2-3; D unresolved. This CDR3 spans 14 amino acids. Germline V gives CDR1 LNHDA, CDR2 SQIVND (reference sequence). V was trimmed by 4 bases and J by 4 bases, leaving 12 bases between them.

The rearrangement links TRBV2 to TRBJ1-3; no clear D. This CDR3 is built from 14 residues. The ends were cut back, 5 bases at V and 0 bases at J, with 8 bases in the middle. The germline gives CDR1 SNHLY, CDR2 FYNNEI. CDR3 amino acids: CASSRRNSGNTIYF. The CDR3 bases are TGTGCCAGCAGTAGGCGGAACTCTGGAAACACCATATATTTT.

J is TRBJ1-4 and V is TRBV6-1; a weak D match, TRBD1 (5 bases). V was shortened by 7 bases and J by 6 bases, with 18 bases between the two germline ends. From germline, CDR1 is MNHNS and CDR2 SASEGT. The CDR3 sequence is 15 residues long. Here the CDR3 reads CASNDPRQTDEKLFF. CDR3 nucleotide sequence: TGTGCCAGCAATGACCCGCGACAGACGGATGAAAAACTGTTTTTT.

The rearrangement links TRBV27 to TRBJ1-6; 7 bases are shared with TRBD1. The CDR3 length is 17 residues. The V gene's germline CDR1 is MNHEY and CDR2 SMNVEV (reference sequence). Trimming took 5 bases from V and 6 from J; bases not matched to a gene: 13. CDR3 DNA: TGTGCCAGCAGTCCGAAGACGACAGGGTTGCGTAATTCACCCCTCCACTTT. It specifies CASSPKTTGLRNSPLHF.

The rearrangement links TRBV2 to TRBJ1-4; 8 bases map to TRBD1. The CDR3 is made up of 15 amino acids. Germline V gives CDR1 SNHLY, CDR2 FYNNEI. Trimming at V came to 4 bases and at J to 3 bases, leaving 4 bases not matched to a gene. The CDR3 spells CASSGDRGPNEKLFF. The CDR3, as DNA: TGTGCCAGCAGTGGCGACAGGGGACCTAATGAAAAACTGTTTTTT.

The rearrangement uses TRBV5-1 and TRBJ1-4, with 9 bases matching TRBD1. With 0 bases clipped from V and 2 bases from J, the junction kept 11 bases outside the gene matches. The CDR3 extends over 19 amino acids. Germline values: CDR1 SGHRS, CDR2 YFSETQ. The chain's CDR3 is CASSLALPGQGYTNEKLFF. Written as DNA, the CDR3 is TGCGCCAGCAGCTTGGCCCTACCGGGACAGGGTTACACTAATGAAAAACTGTTTTTT.

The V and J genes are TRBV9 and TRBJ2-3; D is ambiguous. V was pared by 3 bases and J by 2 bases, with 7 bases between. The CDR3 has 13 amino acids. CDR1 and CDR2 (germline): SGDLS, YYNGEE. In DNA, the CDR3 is TGTGCCAGCAGCGCTACCCACACAGATACGCAGTATTTT. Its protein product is CASSATHTDTQYF.

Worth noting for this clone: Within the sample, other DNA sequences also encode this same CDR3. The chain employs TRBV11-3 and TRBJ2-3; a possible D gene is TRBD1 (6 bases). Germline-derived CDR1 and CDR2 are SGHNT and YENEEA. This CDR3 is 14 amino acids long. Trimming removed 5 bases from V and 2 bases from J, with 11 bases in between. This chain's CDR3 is CASSPGTTTDTQYF. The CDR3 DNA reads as TGTGCCAGCAGCCCAGGGACAACCACAGATACGCAGTATTTT.

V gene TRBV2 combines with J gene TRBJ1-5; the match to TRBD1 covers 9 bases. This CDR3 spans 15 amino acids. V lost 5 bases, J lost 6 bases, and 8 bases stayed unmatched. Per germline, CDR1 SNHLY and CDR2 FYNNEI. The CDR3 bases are TGTGCCAGCAGTACGCAGGACAGGGGACTTCAGCCCCAGCATTTT. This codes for CASSTQDRGLQPQHF.

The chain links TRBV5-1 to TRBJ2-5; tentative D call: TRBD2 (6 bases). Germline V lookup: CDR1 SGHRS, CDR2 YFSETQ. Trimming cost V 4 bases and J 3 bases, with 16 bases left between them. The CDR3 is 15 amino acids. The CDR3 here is CASSSGAGNKETQYF. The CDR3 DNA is TGCGCCAGCAGCAGTGGGGCGGGGAACAAAGAGACCCAGTACTTC.

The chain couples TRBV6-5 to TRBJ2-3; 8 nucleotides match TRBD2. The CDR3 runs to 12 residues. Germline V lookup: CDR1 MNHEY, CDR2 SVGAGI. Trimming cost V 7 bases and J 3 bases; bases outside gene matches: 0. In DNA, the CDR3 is TGTGCCAGCACTAGCGGGACAGATACGCAGTATTTT. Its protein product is CASTSGTDTQYF.

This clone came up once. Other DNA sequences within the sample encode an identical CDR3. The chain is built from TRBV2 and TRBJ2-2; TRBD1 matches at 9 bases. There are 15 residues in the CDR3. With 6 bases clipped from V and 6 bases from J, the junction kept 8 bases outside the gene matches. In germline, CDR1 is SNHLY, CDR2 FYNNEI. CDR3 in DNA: TGTGCCAGCAGCCCTGGGGGACAGGGAGCCGGGGAGCTGTTTTTT. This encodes CASSPGGQGAGELFF.

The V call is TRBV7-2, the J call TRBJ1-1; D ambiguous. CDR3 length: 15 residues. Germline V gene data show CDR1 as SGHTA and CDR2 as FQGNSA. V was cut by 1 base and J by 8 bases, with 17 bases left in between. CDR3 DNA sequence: TGTGCCAGCAGCTTAGATACCCGTGGAGGAGGGGAAGCTTTCTTT. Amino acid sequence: CASSLDTRGGGEAFF.

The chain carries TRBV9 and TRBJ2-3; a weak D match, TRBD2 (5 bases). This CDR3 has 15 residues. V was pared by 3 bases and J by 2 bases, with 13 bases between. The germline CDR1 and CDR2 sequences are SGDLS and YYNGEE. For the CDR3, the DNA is TGTGCCAGCAGCGCGGACCTGACTAACACAGATACGCAGTATTTT. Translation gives CASSADLTNTDTQYF.

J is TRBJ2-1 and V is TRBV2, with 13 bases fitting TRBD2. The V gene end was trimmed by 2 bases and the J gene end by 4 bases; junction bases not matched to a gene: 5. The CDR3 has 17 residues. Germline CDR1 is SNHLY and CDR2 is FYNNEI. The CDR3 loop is CASSETGTSGVYNEQFF. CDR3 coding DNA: TGTGCCAGCAGTGAAACCGGGACTAGCGGGGTGTACAATGAGCAGTTCTTC.

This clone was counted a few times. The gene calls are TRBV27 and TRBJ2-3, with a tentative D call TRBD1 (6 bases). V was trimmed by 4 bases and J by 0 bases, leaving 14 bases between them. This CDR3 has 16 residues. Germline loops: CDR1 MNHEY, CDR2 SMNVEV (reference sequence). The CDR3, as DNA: TGTGCCAGCAGTTCCAGGGGCCCCACTAGCACAGATACGCAGTATTTT. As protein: CASSSRGPTSTDTQYF.

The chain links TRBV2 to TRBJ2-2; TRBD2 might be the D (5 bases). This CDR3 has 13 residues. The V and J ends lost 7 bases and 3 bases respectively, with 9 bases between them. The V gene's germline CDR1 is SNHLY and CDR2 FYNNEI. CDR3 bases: TGTGCCAGCATCCCCGGGGACACCGGGGAGCTGTTTTTT. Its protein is CASIPGDTGELFF.

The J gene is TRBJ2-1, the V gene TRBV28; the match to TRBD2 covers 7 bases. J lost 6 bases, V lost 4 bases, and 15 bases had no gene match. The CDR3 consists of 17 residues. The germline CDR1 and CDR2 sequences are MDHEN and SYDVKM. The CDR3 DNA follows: TGTGCCAGCAGTTCTCGTGGGAGGGCCGGGGCCAGCAATGAGCAGTTCTTC. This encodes CASSSRGRAGASNEQFF.

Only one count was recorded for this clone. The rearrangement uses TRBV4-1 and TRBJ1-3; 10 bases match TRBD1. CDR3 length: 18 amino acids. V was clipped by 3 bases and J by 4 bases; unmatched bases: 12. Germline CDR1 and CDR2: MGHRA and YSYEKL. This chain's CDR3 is CASSQGPGTGAGGNTIYF. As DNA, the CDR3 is TGCGCCAGCAGCCAGGGTCCCGGGACAGGGGCGGGGGGAAACACCATATATTTT.

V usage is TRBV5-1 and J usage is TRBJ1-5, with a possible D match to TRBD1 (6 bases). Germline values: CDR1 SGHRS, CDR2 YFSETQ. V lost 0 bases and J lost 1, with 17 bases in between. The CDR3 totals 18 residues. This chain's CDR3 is CASSLGLAGGGSNQPQHF. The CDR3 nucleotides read TGCGCCAGCAGCTTGGGTCTAGCGGGGGGGGGCAGCAATCAGCCCCAGCATTTT.

The CDR3 is CASRDNNSPLHF. In nucleotides, the CDR3 is TGTGCCAGCAGGGACAATAATTCACCCCTCCACTTT. The V gene is TRBV6-1, the J gene TRBJ1-6; D might be TRBD1 (5 bases). This CDR3 is 12 amino acids long. Germline CDR1 is MNHNS and CDR2 is SASEGT. Between the trimmed V and J ends, which lost 6 bases and 5 bases, there was a span of 5 bases.

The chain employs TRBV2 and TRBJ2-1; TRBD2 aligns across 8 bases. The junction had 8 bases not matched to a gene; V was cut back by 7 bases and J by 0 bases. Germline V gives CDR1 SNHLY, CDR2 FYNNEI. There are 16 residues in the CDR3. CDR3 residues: CASIRAGTSSYNEQFF. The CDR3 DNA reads TGTGCCAGCATTAGGGCCGGGACTAGCTCCTACAATGAGCAGTTCTTC.

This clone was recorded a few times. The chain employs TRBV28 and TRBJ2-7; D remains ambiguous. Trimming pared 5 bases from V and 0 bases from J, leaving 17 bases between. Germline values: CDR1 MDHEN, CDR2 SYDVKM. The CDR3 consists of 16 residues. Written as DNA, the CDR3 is TGTGCCAGCAGTCCCCCCGGTACTCCGAGCTCCTACGAGCAGTACTTC. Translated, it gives CASSPPGTPSSYEQYF.

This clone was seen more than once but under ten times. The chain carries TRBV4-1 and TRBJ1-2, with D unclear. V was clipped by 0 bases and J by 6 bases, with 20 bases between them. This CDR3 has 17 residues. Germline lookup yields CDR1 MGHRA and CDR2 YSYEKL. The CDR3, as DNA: TGCGCCAGCAGCCAAGATCAAAATCCAGGCCGGTTTCATGGCTACACCTTC. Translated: CASSQDQNPGRFHGYTF.

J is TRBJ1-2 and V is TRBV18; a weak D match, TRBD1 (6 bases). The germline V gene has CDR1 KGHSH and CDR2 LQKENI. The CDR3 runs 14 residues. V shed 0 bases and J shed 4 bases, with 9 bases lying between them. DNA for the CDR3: TGTGCCAGCTCACCACCCGGACAGCCCTATGGCTACACCTTC. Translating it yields CASSPPGQPYGYTF.

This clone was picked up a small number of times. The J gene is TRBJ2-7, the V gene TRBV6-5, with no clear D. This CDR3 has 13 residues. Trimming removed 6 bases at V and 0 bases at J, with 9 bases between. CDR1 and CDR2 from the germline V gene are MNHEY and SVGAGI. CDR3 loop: CASSRHVSYEQYF. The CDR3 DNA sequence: TGTGCCAGCAGCCGACATGTCTCCTACGAGCAGTACTTC.